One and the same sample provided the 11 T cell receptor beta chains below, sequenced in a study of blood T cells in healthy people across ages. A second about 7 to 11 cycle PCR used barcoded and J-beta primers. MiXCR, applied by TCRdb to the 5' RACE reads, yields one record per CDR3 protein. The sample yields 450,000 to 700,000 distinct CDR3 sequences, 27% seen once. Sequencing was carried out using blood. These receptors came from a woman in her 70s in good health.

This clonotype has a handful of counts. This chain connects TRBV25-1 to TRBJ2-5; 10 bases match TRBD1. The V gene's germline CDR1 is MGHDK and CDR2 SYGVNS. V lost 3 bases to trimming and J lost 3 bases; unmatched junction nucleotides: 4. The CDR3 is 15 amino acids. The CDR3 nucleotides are TGTGCCAGCAGTGACCCCGGGACAGGGGAAGAGACCCAGTACTTC. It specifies CASSDPGTGEETQYF.

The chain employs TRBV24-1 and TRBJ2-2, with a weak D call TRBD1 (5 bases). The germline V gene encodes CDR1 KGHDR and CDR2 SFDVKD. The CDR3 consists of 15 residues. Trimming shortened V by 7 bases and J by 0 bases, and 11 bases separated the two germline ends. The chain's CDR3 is CATRVEQANTGELFF. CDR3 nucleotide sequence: TGTGCCACCAGGGTTGAACAGGCGAACACCGGGGAGCTGTTTTTT.

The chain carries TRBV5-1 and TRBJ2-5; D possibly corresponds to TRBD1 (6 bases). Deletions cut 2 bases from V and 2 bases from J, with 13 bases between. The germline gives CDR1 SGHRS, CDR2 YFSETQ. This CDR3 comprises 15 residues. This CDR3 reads CASSFRTDRQETQYF. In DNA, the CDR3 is TGCGCCAGCAGCTTTAGGACAGACAGACAAGAGACCCAGTACTTC.

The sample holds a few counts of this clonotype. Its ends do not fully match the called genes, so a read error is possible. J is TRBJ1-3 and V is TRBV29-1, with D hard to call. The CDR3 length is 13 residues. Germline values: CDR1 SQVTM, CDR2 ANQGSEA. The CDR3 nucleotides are TGCAGTGTTGCCGAGAGCTCTGGAAACACCATATATTTT. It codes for CSVAESSGNTIYF.

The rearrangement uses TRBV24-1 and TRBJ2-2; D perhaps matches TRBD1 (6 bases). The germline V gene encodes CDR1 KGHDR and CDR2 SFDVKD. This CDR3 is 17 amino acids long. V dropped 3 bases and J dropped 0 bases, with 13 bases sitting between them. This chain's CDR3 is CATSDGPGQANTGELFF. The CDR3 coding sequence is TGTGCCACCAGTGATGGACCGGGACAAGCGAACACCGGGGAGCTGTTTTTT.

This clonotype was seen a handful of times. The CDR3 region has the DNA TGTGCCAGCAGCTTAGCGATAAACAGGGAGGATGAAAAACTGTTTTTT. It translates to CASSLAINREDEKLFF. The chain has TRBV7-2 and TRBJ1-4; D is perhaps TRBD1 (6 bases). The V and J ends lost 0 bases and 6 bases respectively, with 14 bases between them. The CDR3 totals 16 residues. CDR1 and CDR2 (germline): SGHTA, FQGNSA. The variable domain in full, completed from reference TRBV7-2 and TRBJ1-4, reads GAGVSQSPSNKVTEKGKDVELRCDPISGHTALYWYRQSLGQGLEFLIYFQGNSAPDKSGLPSDRFSAERTGGSVSTLTIQRTQQEDSAVYLCASSLAINREDEKLFFGSGTQLSVL.

The CDR3 coding sequence is TGCAGTGCTAGAGACTATGGGGCAGAAACTAATGAAAAACTGTTTTTT. It is translated as CSARDYGAETNEKLFF. The V and J genes are TRBV20-1 and TRBJ1-4; a possible D gene is TRBD1 (5 bases). Per germline, CDR1 DFQATT and CDR2 SNEGSKA (reference sequence). CDR3 length: 16 residues. V lost 0 bases and J 1 base, leaving 12 bases between the germline ends.

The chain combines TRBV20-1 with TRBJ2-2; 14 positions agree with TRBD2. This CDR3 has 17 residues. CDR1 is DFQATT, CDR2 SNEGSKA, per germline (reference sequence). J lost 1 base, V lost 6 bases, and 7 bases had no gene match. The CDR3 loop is CSASRLAGGVNTGELFF. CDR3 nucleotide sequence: TGCAGTGCCTCTAGACTAGCGGGGGGGGTGAACACCGGGGAGCTGTTTTTT.

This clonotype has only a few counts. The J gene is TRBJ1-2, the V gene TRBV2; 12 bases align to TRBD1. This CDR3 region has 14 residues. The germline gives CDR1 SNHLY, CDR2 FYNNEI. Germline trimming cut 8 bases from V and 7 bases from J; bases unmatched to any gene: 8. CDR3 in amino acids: CASAGTGGSVGYTF. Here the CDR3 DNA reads TGTGCCAGCGCCGGGACAGGGGGCTCGGTTGGCTACACCTTC. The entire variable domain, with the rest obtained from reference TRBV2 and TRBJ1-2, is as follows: EPEVTQTPSHQVTQMGQEVILRCVPISNHLYFYWYRQILGQKVEFLVSFYNNEISEKSEIFDDQFSVERPDGSNFTLKIRSTKLEDSAMYFCASAGTGGSVGYTFGSGTRLTVV.

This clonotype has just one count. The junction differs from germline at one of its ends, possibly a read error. CDR3 region: CSVVSGGTNEQSF. As DNA, the CDR3 is TGCAGCGTCGTCAGCGGGGGGACCAATGAGCAGTCCTTC. The chain uses TRBV29-1 and TRBJ2-5; 9 nucleotides align to TRBD2. Per the germline V gene, CDR1 is SQVTM and CDR2 is ANQGSEA. The CDR3 contains 13 residues.

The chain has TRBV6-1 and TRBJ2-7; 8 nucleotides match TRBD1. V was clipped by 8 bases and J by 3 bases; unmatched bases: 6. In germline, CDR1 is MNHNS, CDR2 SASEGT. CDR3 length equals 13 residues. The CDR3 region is CASLRQGYYEQYF. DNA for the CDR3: TGTGCCAGCCTCCGACAGGGGTACTACGAGCAGTACTTC.